Listed here are 25 T cell receptor beta chains from one sample, sequenced in a study of OX40 agonist ivuxolimab in advanced cancers. Library construction relied on the immunoSEQ multiplex PCR assay. TCRdb limited this immuneACCESS table to in-frame rearrangements with V and J called. A share of clones is missing; checked studies link under half to unresolved V genes, and the rest is unexplained. The sample table holds some 66,000 clones, of which around 88% were seen once. Of the sample, around 0.5% is held by the ten largest clones. Specimen: CD4+ or CD8+ T cells sorted from blood, collected in a trial of the OX40 agonist ivuxolimab. Receptors originate from an adult with an advanced solid tumor such as melanoma, head and neck, liver or kidney cancer.

This chain joins TRBV28 and TRBJ2-6; weak D call: TRBD2 (6 bases). The CDR3 is 18 residues long. In germline, CDR1 is MDHEN, CDR2 SYDVKM. V lost 2 bases, J lost 0 bases, and 14 bases lay in between. The CDR3 sequence is CASSLQDGGSSGANVLTF. CDR3 bases: TGTGCCAGCAGTTTACAGGACGGGGGAAGCTCTGGGGCCAACGTCCTGACTTTC.

The J gene is TRBJ2-2, the V gene TRBV7-8, with D maybe TRBD1 (5 bases). V shed 3 bases and J shed 7 bases, with 15 bases lying between them. Germline-derived CDR1 and CDR2 are SGHVS and FQNEAQ. The CDR3 spans 15 residues. Here the CDR3 reads CASSFNQGSIGELFF. The CDR3 DNA follows: TGTGCCAGCAGCTTTAACCAGGGATCCATCGGGGAGCTGTTTTTT.

Here the CDR3 reads CASSSDLGQGGNEQYF. For the CDR3, the DNA is TGTGCCAGCAGCAGCGACCTAGGACAGGGAGGTAACGAGCAGTACTTC. The chain joins TRBV2 to TRBJ2-7; 8 bases fit TRBD1. The V gene's germline CDR1 is SNHLY and CDR2 FYNNEI. The CDR3 is 16 residues long. V lost 6 bases to trimming and J lost 5 bases; unmatched junction nucleotides: 15.

This sequence joins TRBV10-3 and TRBJ1-2; D is unclear. Germline-derived CDR1 and CDR2 are ENHRY and SYGVKD. This CDR3 comprises 12 residues. Trimming shortened V by 8 bases and J by 2 bases, and 9 bases separated the two germline ends. As DNA, the CDR3 is TGTGCCATCGCGGACGGAAACTATGGCTACACCTTC. It encodes CAIADGNYGYTF.

The chain joins TRBV10-3 to TRBJ1-2; TRBD1 aligns across 7 bases. V shed 5 bases, J shed 8 bases, and the junction held 8 bases outside the gene matches. This CDR3 has 13 residues. Germline loops: CDR1 ENHRY, CDR2 SYGVKD. The CDR3 DNA sequence: TGTGCCATCAGTCCGACAGGGTCAGGCGGCTACACCTTC. Its translation: CAISPTGSGGYTF.

The rearrangement links TRBV6-6 to TRBJ2-1, with TRBD2 matching 10 bases. The CDR3 extends over 15 amino acids. The ends lost 5 bases at V and 8 bases at J; junction bases unmatched: 9. Germline V CDR1 and CDR2: MNHNY, SVGAGI (reference sequence). CDR3 in DNA: TGTGCCAGCAGTATTCCGGGACTAGCGACCGATGAGCAGTTCTTC. The encoded protein is CASSIPGLATDEQFF.

This sequence joins TRBV6-5 and TRBJ1-1; 8 bases align to TRBD1. CDR3 length: 14 amino acids. Trimming at V came to 3 bases and at J to 6 bases, leaving 6 bases not matched to a gene. Germline V gene data show CDR1 as MNHEY and CDR2 as SVGAGI. The CDR3 loop is CASSYRTGMAEAFF. CDR3 bases: TGTGCCAGCAGTTATCGGACAGGGATGGCTGAAGCTTTCTTT.

V is TRBV5-1 and J is TRBJ1-1; no clear D. CDR3 size: 12 residues. Germline-derived CDR1 and CDR2 are SGHRS and YFSETQ. V lost 4 bases and J lost 6, with 10 bases in between. The CDR3 protein is CASSEIASEAFF. CDR3 sequence (DNA): TGCGCCAGCAGCGAGATTGCGTCTGAAGCTTTCTTT.

The V and J genes are TRBV15 and TRBJ1-5; 8 nucleotides line up with TRBD1. The CDR3 is 16 residues long. Per the germline V gene, CDR1 is LNHNV and CDR2 is YYDKDF (reference sequence). The trim removed 0 bases at V and 5 bases at J, leaving 6 bases unmatched. CDR3 in amino acids: CATSRDNRGMHQPQHF. CDR3 sequence (DNA): TGTGCCACCAGCAGAGATAACAGGGGGATGCATCAGCCCCAGCATTTT. Looking up the rest from reference TRBV15 and TRBJ1-5 gives the full variable domain: DAMVIQNPRYQVTQFGKPVTLSCSQTLNHNVMYWYQQKSSQAPKLLFHYYDKDFNNEADTPDNFQSRRPNTSFCFLDIRSPGLGDTAMYLCATSRDNRGMHQPQHFGDGTRLSIL.

This chain uses TRBV10-2 with TRBJ1-2; TRBD1 aligns across 7 bases. This CDR3 comprises 13 residues. V trimming: 3 bases; J trimming: 2 bases; junction bases outside the gene matches: 0. Germline CDR1 is WSHSY and CDR2 is SAAADI. DNA of the CDR3: TGCGCCAGCAGTGAAGGGGGCAACTATGGCTACACCTTC. It is translated as CASSEGGNYGYTF.

The chain employs TRBV5-5 and TRBJ1-5; perhaps TRBD1 as D (6 bases). CDR1 is SGHKS, CDR2 YYEKEE, per germline (reference sequence). CDR3 length: 13 residues. V was trimmed by 4 bases and J by 4 bases, leaving 9 bases between them. The CDR3 sequence is CASSRDRNQPQHF. For the CDR3, the DNA is TGTGCCAGCAGCAGAGACAGGAATCAGCCCCAGCATTTT. The full variable domain, rest sourced from reference TRBV5-5 and TRBJ1-5, is DAGVTQSPTHLIKTRGQQVTLRCSPISGHKSVSWYQQVLGQGPQFIFQYYEKEERGRGNFPDRFSARQFPNYSSELNVNALLLGDSALYLCASSRDRNQPQHFGDGTRLSIL.

V and J are TRBV14 and TRBJ1-4; 7 positions agree with TRBD1. The germline V gene encodes CDR1 SGHDN and CDR2 FVKESK. The length of the CDR3 is 16 residues. Unmatched junction bases numbered 7, after V lost 2 bases and J lost 4 bases. The CDR3 here is CASSQNRDSLNEKLFF. The CDR3 DNA reads as TGTGCCAGCAGCCAAAACCGGGACAGTCTTAATGAAAAACTGTTTTTT.

This chain uses TRBV2 with TRBJ1-3; D unclear. In germline, CDR1 is SNHLY, CDR2 FYNNEI. The CDR3 contains 17 residues. V lost 3 bases and J 0 bases, leaving 15 bases between the germline ends. The CDR3 DNA is TGTGCCAGCAGTGACTCTGGAGGTCCCCTCTCTGGAAACACCATATATTTT. This translates into CASSDSGGPLSGNTIYF.

The chain uses TRBV9 and TRBJ2-1; no clear D gene. This CDR3 spans 13 amino acids. Germline V gives CDR1 SGDLS, CDR2 YYNGEE. V lost 4 bases, J lost 0 bases, and 5 bases lay in between. CDR3 amino acids: CASSTRSYNEQFF. CDR3 nucleotides: TGTGCCAGCAGCACCCGCTCCTACAATGAGCAGTTCTTC.

The chain joins TRBV2 to TRBJ1-6; D is undetermined. The CDR3 totals 14 residues. Germline CDR1 reads SNHLY; CDR2 reads FYNNEI. Trimming stripped 5 bases from V and 5 bases from J, with 10 bases between. CDR3 residues: CASSPGSDNSPLHF. In DNA, the CDR3 is TGTGCCAGCAGTCCGGGGTCCGATAATTCACCCCTCCACTTT.

The J gene is TRBJ2-1, the V gene TRBV14; D call uncertain. The V gene's germline CDR1 is SGHDN and CDR2 FVKESK. The CDR3 runs 14 residues. V lost 5 bases, J lost 3 bases, and 11 bases lay in between. The CDR3 DNA reads as TGTGCCAGCAGCACCCGGACGGACTACAATGAGCAGTTCTTC. Translated, it gives CASSTRTDYNEQFF.

On this clone: Compared with germline, one end of the junction differs, possibly owing to a read error. The gene calls are TRBV5-4 and TRBJ1-2; D not resolved. Germline loops: CDR1 SGHNT, CDR2 YYREEE (reference sequence). The length of the CDR3 is 13 residues. The CDR3 here is CASSNGRTFSVFF. CDR3 coding DNA: TGTGCCAGCAGCAACGGACGGACCTTTTCAGTCTTCTTC.

The genes are TRBV6-5 and TRBJ2-7; D unresolved. V was cut by 5 bases and J by 0 bases, with 8 bases left in between. This CDR3 spans 13 amino acids. CDR1 MNHEY and CDR2 SVGAGI come from the germline V gene. The CDR3 loop reads CASSRGPSYEQYF. In nucleotides, the CDR3 is TGTGCCAGCAGTCGAGGACCCTCCTACGAGCAGTACTTC.

J is TRBJ1-2 and V is TRBV5-4; maybe TRBD1 (5 bases). Germline loops: CDR1 SGHNT, CDR2 YYREEE (reference sequence). The CDR3 totals 13 residues. Trimming shortened V by 4 bases and J by 3 bases, and 10 bases separated the two germline ends. Written as DNA, the CDR3 is TGTGCCAGCAGCCAGACAGACTACTATGGCTACACCTTC. Encoded protein: CASSQTDYYGYTF.

This chain connects TRBV18 to TRBJ1-5, with 7 bases lining up with TRBD1. The V segment lost 8 bases and the J segment 6 bases; nucleotides outside the gene matches: 10. The CDR3 totals 14 residues. The germline V gene encodes CDR1 KGHSH and CDR2 LQKENI. CDR3 sequence: CASKTTGEGQPQHF. CDR3 DNA sequence: TGTGCCAGCAAAACAACAGGGGAGGGTCAGCCCCAGCATTTT.

This chain connects TRBV19 to TRBJ1-6; the match to TRBD1 covers 8 bases. Germline CDR1 is LNHDA and CDR2 is SQIVND (reference sequence). Trimming at V came to 6 bases and at J to 3 bases, leaving 4 bases not matched to a gene. The CDR3 has 15 amino acids. CDR3 sequence (DNA): TGTGCCAGTAGCCGAACAGGGGGCTATAATTCACCCCTCCACTTT. This encodes CASSRTGGYNSPLHF.

This sequence joins TRBV5-1 and TRBJ1-2, with TRBD1 matching over 7 bases. The V gene end was trimmed by 0 bases and the J gene end by 4 bases; junction bases not matched to a gene: 3. In germline, CDR1 is SGHRS, CDR2 YFSETQ. The length of the CDR3 is 14 residues. The CDR3 is CASSLGGQPYGYTF. CDR3 sequence (DNA): TGCGCCAGCAGCTTGGGGGGACAGCCCTATGGCTACACCTTC.

The chain couples TRBV5-1 to TRBJ2-5, with 7 positions matching TRBD2. This CDR3 spans 15 amino acids. V gave up 0 bases and J gave up 2 bases; unmatched junction bases: 4. Germline CDR1 SGHRS, CDR2 YFSETQ. Here the CDR3 reads CASSLATSEQETQYF. In DNA form, the CDR3 reads TGCGCCAGCAGCTTGGCAACTAGCGAACAAGAGACCCAGTACTTC.

The V call is TRBV25-1, the J call TRBJ2-7, with 10 bases that match TRBD1. The CDR3 loop spans 15 amino acids. Germline V gene data show CDR1 as MGHDK and CDR2 as SYGVNS. J lost 6 bases, V lost 5 bases, and 10 bases had no gene match. CDR3 DNA: TGTGCCAGCAGTCCCCCCGGGACAGGGGCGGGCGAGCAGTACTTC. Translation gives CASSPPGTGAGEQYF.

This chain links TRBV2 with TRBJ2-7; no reliable D call. Germline V lookup: CDR1 SNHLY, CDR2 FYNNEI. The CDR3 covers 13 residues. Trimming pared 8 bases from V and 5 bases from J, leaving 16 bases between. CDR3 residues: CASREGRFDEQYF. CDR3 DNA: TGTGCCAGCCGAGAAGGCAGATTCGACGAGCAGTACTTC.